Each of the 28 T cell receptor beta chains below was sequenced from the same sample in a study of blood T cell repertoires in COVID-19. Libraries were prepared by immunoSEQ multiplex PCR; TCRdb keeps only in-frame clonotypes and omits some of them. The sample consists of some 53,000 clones, roughly 88% of them appearing once. The source material was peripheral blood. Every receptor here comes from a human donor in a cohort sampled during active COVID-19.

The V gene is TRBV18, the J gene TRBJ2-5; D not certain. Looked up from germline, CDR1 is KGHSH and CDR2 is LQKENI. V was pared by 4 bases and J by 3 bases, with 15 bases between. The CDR3 length is 15 residues. Here the CDR3 DNA reads TGTGCCAGCTCACAGGCGTTGACCGGAGAAGAGACCCAGTACTTC. It codes for CASSQALTGEETQYF.

V gene TRBV27 combines with J gene TRBJ2-7; tentative D call: TRBD1 (6 bases). The CDR3 has 15 amino acids. Germline loops: CDR1 MNHEY, CDR2 SMNVEV (reference sequence). Trimming shortened V by 0 bases and J by 3 bases, and 12 bases separated the two germline ends. The CDR3 DNA sequence: TGTGCCAGCAGTTTATCGCCCAGGGGTAACTACGAGCAGTACTTC. Its protein product is CASSLSPRGNYEQYF.

V usage is TRBV30 and J usage is TRBJ2-5, with TRBD1 matching over 8 bases. CDR1 and CDR2 (germline): GTSNPN, SVGIG (reference sequence). The trim removed 4 bases at V and 5 bases at J, leaving 9 bases unmatched. The CDR3 totals 14 residues. CDR3 residues: CAWKDRAGGETQYF. CDR3 sequence (DNA): TGTGCCTGGAAGGACAGGGCAGGAGGCGAGACCCAGTACTTC.

J is TRBJ2-5 and V is TRBV6-1, with D tentatively TRBD2 (5 bases). Germline CDR1 reads MNHNS; CDR2 reads SASEGT. V was pared by 1 base and J by 5 bases, with 14 bases between. This CDR3 region has 15 residues. CDR3 protein: CASSEGVSGRETQYF. The CDR3, as DNA: TGTGCCAGCAGTGAAGGGGTAAGCGGTCGGGAGACCCAGTACTTC.

The chain combines TRBV29-1 with TRBJ2-7; maybe TRBD2 (5 bases). This CDR3 has 12 amino acids. The germline V gene encodes CDR1 SQVTM and CDR2 ANQGSEA. The V end was cut by 6 bases, the J end by 6 bases, with 15 bases between. The CDR3 spells CSVVTSLGEQYF. The CDR3 DNA follows: TGCAGCGTCGTTACTAGTCTCGGCGAGCAGTACTTC.

The V gene is TRBV14, the J gene TRBJ2-7, with 13 positions matching TRBD2. Germline trimming cut 2 bases from V and 2 bases from J; bases unmatched to any gene: 6. Per the germline V gene, CDR1 is SGHDN and CDR2 is FVKESK. This CDR3 is 17 amino acids long. CDR3 in DNA: TGTGCCAGCAGCCAACAACTAGCGGGAGGGCCAACCTACGAGCAGTACTTC. Translated, it gives CASSQQLAGGPTYEQYF.

V gene TRBV30 combines with J gene TRBJ1-5; D unclear. The germline V and J ends were trimmed by 0 bases and 0 bases, with 15 bases remaining between them. This CDR3 is 17 amino acids long. Germline-derived CDR1 and CDR2 are GTSNPN and SVGIG (reference sequence). In nucleotides, the CDR3 is TGTGCCTGGAGTGTACCCCACAGTTCGCTTAGCAATCAGCCCCAGCATTTT. Its translation is CAWSVPHSSLSNQPQHF.

This rearrangement joins TRBV12-3 or TRBV12-4 to TRBJ1-6; D is possibly TRBD1 (6 bases). V gave up 2 bases and J gave up 13 bases, with 12 bases separating them. The CDR3 sequence is 13 residues long. For the CDR3, the DNA is TGTGCCAGCAGTTTAATCGCAGGGGCCCCCCTCCACTTT. The encoded protein is CASSLIAGAPLHF.

The rearrangement joins TRBV5-1 to TRBJ2-1; tentative D call: TRBD1 (6 bases). The germline V and J ends were trimmed by 2 bases and 10 bases, with 13 bases remaining between them. Germline CDR1 is SGHRS and CDR2 is YFSETQ. This CDR3 has 13 residues. The CDR3 coding sequence is TGCGCCAGCAGCTTTTCAGGGGTCACCGAGCAGTTCTTC. Translation gives CASSFSGVTEQFF.

The rearrangement links TRBV4-1 to TRBJ2-6; weak D call: TRBD1 (6 bases). The CDR3 spans 17 residues. Germline CDR1 MGHRA, CDR2 YSYEKL. Trimming left V 1 base short and J 2 bases short, with 12 bases between. In DNA form, the CDR3 reads TGCGCCAGCAGCCAAGTCGTACAGGGCCCTGGGGCCAACGTCCTGACTTTC. It yields the protein CASSQVVQGPGANVLTF.

This chain links TRBV4-2 with TRBJ2-7, with 12 bases lining up with TRBD2. CDR3 size: 16 residues. Germline V gene data show CDR1 as LGHNA and CDR2 as YNFKEQ. The ends lost 0 bases at V and 4 bases at J; junction bases unmatched: 4. CDR3: CASSQELAGGVYEQYF. The CDR3 nucleotides read TGTGCCAGCAGCCAAGAACTAGCGGGAGGTGTTTACGAGCAGTACTTC.

This clone came up once. The chain recombines TRBV10-1 with TRBJ2-1, with 11 nucleotides matching TRBD2. Germline CDR1 WNHNN, CDR2 SYGVQD (reference sequence). The V gene end was trimmed by 5 bases and the J gene end by 5 bases; junction bases not matched to a gene: 8. The CDR3 is made up of 16 amino acids. The CDR3 nucleotides are TGCGCCAGCAGTCCCGGACTAGCGGGCCTACACAATGAGCAGTTCTTC. This gives the protein CASSPGLAGLHNEQFF.

The V gene is TRBV5-4, the J gene TRBJ2-7; TRBD2 matches at 9 bases. The germline V gene encodes CDR1 SGHNT and CDR2 YYREEE (reference sequence). Losses at the gene ends were 0 bases for V and 5 bases for J; bases not matched to a gene: 9. The CDR3 totals 16 residues. In DNA, the CDR3 is TGTGCCAGCAGCTTGGCCTTGGCTAGCGGGATAGACGAGCAGTACTTC. Its protein is CASSLALASGIDEQYF.

The chain recombines TRBV4-2 with TRBJ2-5, with unresolved D. Trimming removed 0 bases from V and 2 bases from J, with 4 bases in between. Germline V CDR1 and CDR2: LGHNA, YNFKEQ. The CDR3 length is 13 residues. The CDR3 loop is CASSQDLQETQYF. CDR3 in DNA: TGTGCCAGCAGCCAAGATCTTCAAGAGACCCAGTACTTC.

The CDR3, as DNA: TGTGCCAGTAGTCCCCGAGGTAGCGGGACTGGCGGGGAGCTGTTTTTT. As protein: CASSPRGSGTGGELFF. The V call is TRBV19, the J call TRBJ2-2, with TRBD2 identical over 8 bases. Germline V lookup: CDR1 LNHDA, CDR2 SQIVND (reference sequence). The V segment lost 5 bases and the J segment 7 bases; nucleotides outside the gene matches: 12. The CDR3 contains 16 residues.

This clone has just one count. The rearrangement uses TRBV18 and TRBJ1-2, with TRBD1 as a possible D gene (6 bases). Looked up from germline, CDR1 is KGHSH and CDR2 is LQKENI. This CDR3 is built from 17 residues. V was clipped by 2 bases and J by 1 base, with 17 bases between them. The DNA for the CDR3 is TGTGCCAGCTCACCATCAGGGGCCGAAAAAAATAACTATGGCTACACCTTC. Its translation: CASSPSGAEKNNYGYTF.

This clone was observed a few times. The V and J genes are TRBV5-1 and TRBJ2-1, with 7 bases aligning to TRBD1. There are 15 residues in the CDR3. The V gene end was trimmed by 5 bases and the J gene end by 5 bases; junction bases not matched to a gene: 10. Germline V lookup: CDR1 SGHRS, CDR2 YFSETQ. The CDR3 DNA follows: TGCGCCAGCAGAGTGATCGCAGGGGGAGACAATGAGCAGTTCTTC. It translates to CASRVIAGGDNEQFF.

The chain recombines TRBV9 with TRBJ2-7; 13 bases map to TRBD2. The CDR3 runs 15 residues. Trimming at V came to 4 bases and at J to 4 bases, leaving 5 bases not matched to a gene. The germline V gene encodes CDR1 SGDLS and CDR2 YYNGEE. Here the CDR3 reads CASSSGLAGAYEQYF. For the CDR3, the DNA is TGTGCCAGCAGCTCCGGACTAGCGGGAGCATACGAGCAGTACTTC.

The chain has TRBV9 and TRBJ1-6; TRBD1 aligns across 11 bases. J lost 7 bases, V lost 2 bases, and 5 bases had no gene match. The CDR3 runs to 16 residues. Looked up from germline, CDR1 is SGDLS and CDR2 is YYNGEE. This CDR3 reads CASSVDRGHRNSPLHF. The DNA of the CDR3 is TGTGCCAGCAGCGTGGACAGGGGGCATCGGAATTCACCCCTCCACTTT. The full variable domain, its missing parts supplied by reference TRBV9 and TRBJ1-6, is DSGVTQTPKHLITATGQRVTLRCSPRSGDLSVYWYQQSLDQGLQFLIQYYNGEERAKGNILERFSAQQFPDLHSELNLSSLELGDSALYFCASSVDRGHRNSPLHFGNGTRLTVT.

The V call is TRBV5-5, the J call TRBJ2-7, with 9 bases fitting TRBD1. The CDR3 consists of 15 residues. Germline CDR1 is SGHKS and CDR2 is YYEKEE (reference sequence). V was clipped by 4 bases and J by 1 base; unmatched bases: 6. The CDR3 DNA is TGTGCCAGCAGCCAGAGTGGGACAGGGTCCTACGAGCAGTACTTC. This codes for CASSQSGTGSYEQYF.

The chain couples TRBV4-1 to TRBJ1-2, with TRBD1 as a possible D gene (6 bases). The germline CDR1 and CDR2 sequences are MGHRA and YSYEKL. Deletions cut 4 bases from V and 4 bases from J, with 16 bases between. The length of the CDR3 is 15 residues. CDR3 sequence: CASSRTVDSSYGYTF. DNA of the CDR3: TGCGCCAGCAGCCGAACCGTGGACAGCTCCTATGGCTACACCTTC.

The chain is built from TRBV30 and TRBJ1-1; 7 nucleotides agree with TRBD1. V was pared by 5 bases and J by 5 bases, with 5 bases of the junction left unmatched. Germline V gives CDR1 GTSNPN, CDR2 SVGIG (reference sequence). There are 12 residues in the CDR3. As DNA, the CDR3 is TGTGCCTGGGGGGGCAGGGGGACTGAAGCTTTCTTT. It codes for CAWGGRGTEAFF. The variable domain in full, completed from reference TRBV30 and TRBJ1-1, reads SQTIHQWPATLVQPVGSPLSLECTVEGTSNPNLYWYRQAAGRGLQLLFYSVGIGQISSEVPQNLSASRPQDRQFILSSKKLLLSDSGFYLCAWGGRGTEAFFGQGTRLTVV.

CDR3 residues: CASSLRAGDEKLFF. CDR3 bases: TGTGCCAGCAGCCTCAGAGCCGGGGATGAAAAACTGTTTTTT. This chain joins TRBV3-1 (or the pseudogene TRBV3-2) and TRBJ1-4; no definite D call. This CDR3 is 14 amino acids long. Germline CDR1 LGHDT, CDR2 YNNKEL (reference sequence). Trimming removed 4 bases from V and 6 bases from J, with 12 bases in between.

The V gene is TRBV6-5, the J gene TRBJ2-5; D may be TRBD1 (5 bases). Trimming took off 5 bases at V and 2 bases at J, with 12 bases between the two ends. Germline V lookup: CDR1 MNHEY, CDR2 SVGAGI. The CDR3 is 14 residues long. CDR3: CASSHLTAQETQYF. CDR3 nucleotide sequence: TGTGCCAGCAGTCACCTGACAGCGCAAGAGACCCAGTACTTC.

The V gene is TRBV18, the J gene TRBJ2-1; 8 bases align to TRBD1. This CDR3 contains 14 residues. Germline CDR1 KGHSH, CDR2 LQKENI. With 6 bases clipped from V and 8 bases from J, the junction kept 9 bases outside the gene matches. The DNA for the CDR3 is TGTGCCAGCTCTCGACAGGAACAGGGGGATGAGCAGTTCTTC. Protein sequence: CASSRQEQGDEQFF.

This chain joins TRBV5-1 and TRBJ2-7; 8 bases align to TRBD2. V lost 4 bases, J lost 3 bases, and 6 bases stayed unmatched. CDR1 SGHRS and CDR2 YFSETQ come from the germline V gene. The CDR3 is 14 residues long. CDR3 protein: CASSPSGRYYEQYF. The CDR3 coding sequence is TGCGCCAGCAGCCCTAGCGGGCGGTACTACGAGCAGTACTTC.

The chain carries TRBV18 and TRBJ2-1; 7 nucleotides match TRBD1. This CDR3 comprises 17 residues. Germline values: CDR1 KGHSH, CDR2 LQKENI. V gave up 3 bases and J gave up 0 bases; unmatched junction bases: 8. The chain's CDR3 is CASSPPHWTGSYNEQFF. CDR3 DNA: TGTGCCAGCTCACCGCCTCATTGGACAGGCTCCTACAATGAGCAGTTCTTC.

The chain carries TRBV30 and TRBJ1-4; TRBD1 aligns across 7 bases. Looked up from germline, CDR1 is GTSNPN and CDR2 is SVGIG (reference sequence). After removal of 2 bases from V and 7 bases from J, the junction contained 7 bases not matched to a gene. The CDR3 length is 14 residues. The CDR3 spells CAWSLGQATEKLFF. The CDR3, as DNA: TGTGCCTGGAGTCTAGGACAGGCCACTGAAAAACTGTTTTTT.